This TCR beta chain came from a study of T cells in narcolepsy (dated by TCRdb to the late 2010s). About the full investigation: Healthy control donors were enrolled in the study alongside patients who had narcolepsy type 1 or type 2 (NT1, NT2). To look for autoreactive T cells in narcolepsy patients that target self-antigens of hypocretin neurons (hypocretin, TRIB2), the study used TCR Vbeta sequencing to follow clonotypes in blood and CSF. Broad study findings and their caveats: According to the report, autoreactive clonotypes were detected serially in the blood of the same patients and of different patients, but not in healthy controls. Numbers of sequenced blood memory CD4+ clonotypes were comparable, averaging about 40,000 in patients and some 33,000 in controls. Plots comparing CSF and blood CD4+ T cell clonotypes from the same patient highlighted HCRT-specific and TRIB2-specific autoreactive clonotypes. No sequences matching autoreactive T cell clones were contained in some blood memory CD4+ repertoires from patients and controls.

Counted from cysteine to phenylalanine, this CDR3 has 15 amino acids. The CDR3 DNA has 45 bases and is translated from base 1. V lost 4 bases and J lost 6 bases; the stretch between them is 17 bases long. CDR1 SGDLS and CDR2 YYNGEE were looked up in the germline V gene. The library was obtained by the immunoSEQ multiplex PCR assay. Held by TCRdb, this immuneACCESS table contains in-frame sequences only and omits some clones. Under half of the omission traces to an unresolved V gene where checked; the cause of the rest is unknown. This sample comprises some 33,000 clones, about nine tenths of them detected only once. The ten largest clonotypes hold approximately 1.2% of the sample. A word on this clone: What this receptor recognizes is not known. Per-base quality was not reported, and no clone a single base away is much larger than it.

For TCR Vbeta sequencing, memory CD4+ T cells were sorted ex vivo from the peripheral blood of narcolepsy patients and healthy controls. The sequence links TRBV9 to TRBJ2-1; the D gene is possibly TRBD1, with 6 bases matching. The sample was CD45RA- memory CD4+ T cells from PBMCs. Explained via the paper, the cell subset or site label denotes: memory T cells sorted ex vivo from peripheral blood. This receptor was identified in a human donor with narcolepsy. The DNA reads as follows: TGTGCCAGCAGCCAGGGACACCCTCGTCTCAATGAGCAGTTCTTC. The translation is CASSQGHPRLNEQFF.